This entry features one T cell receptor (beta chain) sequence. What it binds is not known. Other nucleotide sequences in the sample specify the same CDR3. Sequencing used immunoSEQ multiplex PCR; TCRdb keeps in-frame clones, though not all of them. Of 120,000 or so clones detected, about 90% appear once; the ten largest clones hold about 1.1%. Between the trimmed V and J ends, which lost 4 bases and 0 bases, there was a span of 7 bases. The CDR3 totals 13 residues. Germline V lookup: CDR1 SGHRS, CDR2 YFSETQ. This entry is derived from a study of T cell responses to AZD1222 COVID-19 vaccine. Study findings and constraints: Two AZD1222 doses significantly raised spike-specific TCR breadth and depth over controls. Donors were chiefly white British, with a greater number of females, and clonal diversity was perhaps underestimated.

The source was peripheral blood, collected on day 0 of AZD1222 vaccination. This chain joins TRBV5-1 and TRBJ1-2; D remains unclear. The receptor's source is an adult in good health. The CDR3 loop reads CASSPGPNYGYTF. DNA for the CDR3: TGCGCCAGCAGCCCGGGTCCTAACTATGGCTACACCTTC.